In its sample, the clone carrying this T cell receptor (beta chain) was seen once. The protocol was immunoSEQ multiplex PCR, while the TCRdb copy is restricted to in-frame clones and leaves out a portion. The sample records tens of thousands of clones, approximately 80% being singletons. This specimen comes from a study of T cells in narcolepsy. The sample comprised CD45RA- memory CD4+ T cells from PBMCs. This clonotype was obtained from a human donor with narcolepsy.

CDR3 loop: CASSEEKGTRSFF. CDR3 DNA: TGTGCCAGCAGTGAAGAGAAAGGGACAAGGTCTTTCTTT. The gene calls are TRBV6-1 and TRBJ1-1, with TRBD1 as a possible D gene (6 bases). V was trimmed by 1 base and J by 12 bases, leaving 15 bases between them. Germline V gene lookup returns CDR1 MNHNS and CDR2 SASEGT. This CDR3 contains 13 residues.